This is a list of T cell receptor beta chains from one sample in a study of blood T cell repertoires in COVID-19. The method was immunoSEQ multiplex PCR; TCRdb's version includes in-frame clones alone and lacks a portion of them. The sample carries around 58,000 clones, over 80% recorded once. The sample taken for sequencing was peripheral blood. The source of these receptors is a human donor in a cohort sampled during active COVID-19. CDR3s include the opening cysteine and the closing phenylalanine or tryptophan. The D gene is left open where the match is weak. A clone size is listed for some rows: how often the clone was seen (once, few, many), or a class if it is expanded.

size: few
V: TRBV4-3
D: NA
J: TRBJ2-7
DNA: TGCGCCAGCAGCCAAGAAGTGACAGTGGGTGGGCAGTACTTC
CDR3: CASSQEVTVGGQYF

size: NA
V: TRBV3-1/TRBV3-2
D: TRBD2
J: TRBJ2-3
DNA: TGTGCCAGCAGCTTGGGTAGCGGGGGGGGGCAGTATTTT
CDR3: CASSLGSGGGQYF

size: NA
V: TRBV6-5
D: NA
J: TRBJ1-2
DNA: TGTGCCAGCAGTTACTCCTCGGGAGGCTACACCTTC
CDR3: CASSYSSGGYTF

size: NA
V: TRBV7-9
D: NA
J: TRBJ1-1
DNA: TGTGCCAGCAGCCTTATGGGAGGCCTGAACACTGAAGCTTTCTTT
CDR3: CASSLMGGLNTEAFF

size: NA
V: TRBV11-2
D: TRBD1
J: TRBJ1-6
DNA: TGTGCCAGCGGCCAGGGGGAGGCATATAATTCACCCCTCCACTTT
CDR3: CASGQGEAYNSPLHF

size: NA
V: TRBV7-9
D: TRBD1
J: TRBJ2-7
DNA: TGTGCCAGCAGCCTTGGACAGGGTACACACGAGCAGTACTTC
CDR3: CASSLGQGTHEQYF

size: NA
V: TRBV7-6
D: NA
J: TRBJ1-1
DNA: TGTGCCAGCAGCTTCGACGTGGGGAGGGCGAGGAACACTGAAGCTTTCTTT
CDR3: CASSFDVGRARNTEAFF

size: once
V: TRBV4-2
D: NA
J: TRBJ1-3
DNA: TGTGCCAGCAGCCTACAGGGAAAGACGGGATCTGGAAACACCATATATTTT
CDR3: CASSLQGKTGSGNTIYF

size: NA
V: TRBV12-5
D: TRBD1
J: TRBJ2-5
DNA: TGTGCTAGTGGACCGGGACAGGGATTTGAGACCCAGTACTTC
CDR3: CASGPGQGFETQYF

size: NA
V: TRBV15
D: NA
J: TRBJ1-5
DNA: TGTGCCACCACCCCAACAGGGAGTAGCAATCAGCCCCAGCATTTT
CDR3: CATTPTGSSNQPQHF

size: NA
V: TRBV7-8
D: NA
J: TRBJ1-1
DNA: TGTGCCAGCAGCCCACAGAGGGACACTGAAGCTTTCTTT
CDR3: CASSPQRDTEAFF

size: NA
V: TRBV5-1
D: TRBD2
J: TRBJ2-1
DNA: TGCGCCAGCAGCTTGAGAGCGGGGGGGCCTGATGAGCAGTTCTTC
CDR3: CASSLRAGGPDEQFF

size: NA
V: TRBV6-1
D: TRBD2
J: TRBJ2-7
DNA: TGTGCCAGCAGTGTGACTAGCGGGGGGATCGAGCAGTACTTC
CDR3: CASSVTSGGIEQYF

size: few
V: TRBV6-5
D: NA
J: TRBJ1-3
DNA: TGTGCCAGCAGTTTGACATCTAAGGGAAACACCATATATTTT
CDR3: CASSLTSKGNTIYF

size: NA
V: TRBV10-1
D: NA
J: TRBJ1-1
DNA: TGCGCCAGCAGACATACCTCCCAGGGGAACGCTGAAGCTTTCTTT
CDR3: CASRHTSQGNAEAFF

size: NA
V: TRBV7-9
D: NA
J: TRBJ1-1
DNA: TGTGCCAGCAGCTCCCAGAGGACGACTATCATGAACACTGAAGCTTTCTTT
CDR3: CASSSQRTTIMNTEAFF

size: once
V: TRBV9
D: TRBD2
J: TRBJ2-1
DNA: TGTGCCAGCAGCCGGGCCGCTAGCGGGACGAACAATGAGCAGTTCTTC
CDR3: CASSRAASGTNNEQFF

size: NA
V: TRBV25-1
D: NA
J: TRBJ1-2
DNA: TGTGCCAGCTCAAGAGGAGGAGGTCGCCTTCATGGCTACACCTTC
CDR3: CASSRGGGRLHGYTF

size: NA
V: TRBV9
D: TRBD1
J: TRBJ1-4
DNA: TGTGCCAGCAGCCTCCAGGGGGCAACTAATGAAAAACTGTTTTTT
CDR3: CASSLQGATNEKLFF

size: NA
V: TRBV2
D: NA
J: TRBJ1-6
DNA: TGTGCCAGCAGTCCAGGGGCAGGGACTTCACCCCTCCACTTT
CDR3: CASSPGAGTSPLHF

size: NA
V: TRBV4-1
D: TRBD1
J: TRBJ1-2
DNA: TGCGCCAGCAGACAGCCGGGACAGATCTATGGCTACACCTTC
CDR3: CASRQPGQIYGYTF

size: once
V: TRBV6-6
D: TRBD1
J: TRBJ2-7
DNA: TGTGCCAGCAACCCGGGACAGGGGGGATCCTACGAGCAGTACTTC
CDR3: CASNPGQGGSYEQYF

size: NA
V: TRBV6-5
D: NA
J: TRBJ1-5
DNA: TGTGCCAGCAGTTACGATCAGGGCTTATCGACGCCCCAGCATTTT
CDR3: CASSYDQGLSTPQHF

size: NA
V: TRBV28
D: TRBD1
J: TRBJ2-1
DNA: TGTGCCAGCAGTGGGACAGGGGGTTACTTTGAGCAGTTCTTC
CDR3: CASSGTGGYFEQFF

size: NA
V: TRBV24-1
D: TRBD1
J: TRBJ1-2
DNA: TGTGCCACCAGCGCCCGACAGGGGTCATATGGCTACACCTTC
CDR3: CATSARQGSYGYTF

size: NA
V: TRBV11-3
D: NA
J: TRBJ2-1
DNA: TGTGCCAGCAGCTTAGATCCTCAGGGGAATGAGCAGTTCTTC
CDR3: CASSLDPQGNEQFF

size: NA
V: TRBV2
D: NA
J: TRBJ2-7
DNA: TGTGCCAGCAGTTCAGGGGCCTACGAGCAGTACTTC
CDR3: CASSSGAYEQYF

size: NA
V: TRBV5-1
D: TRBD2
J: TRBJ2-5
DNA: TGCGCCAGCAGCTTGGATCCTAGCGGGGTGGAGACCCAGTACTTC
CDR3: CASSLDPSGVETQYF

size: NA
V: TRBV4-3
D: TRBD2
J: TRBJ2-3
DNA: TGCGCCAGCAGCCAAGATCCTACCGGGACTAGCTTCATAGATACGCAGTATTTT
CDR3: CASSQDPTGTSFIDTQYF

size: once
V: TRBV7-9
D: TRBD2
J: TRBJ2-3
DNA: TGTGCCAGCCATAGCGGGGGTGGCACAGATACGCAGTATTTT
CDR3: CASHSGGGTDTQYF

size: NA
V: TRBV6-6
D: TRBD2
J: TRBJ2-2
DNA: TGTGCCAGCAGTCTCCAGCGGGGGGGCAACACCGGGGAGCTGTTTTTT
CDR3: CASSLQRGGNTGELFF

size: NA
V: TRBV30
D: NA
J: TRBJ2-1
DNA: TGTGCCTGGGCACACAGGGATGAGCAGTTCTTC
CDR3: CAWAHRDEQFF

size: NA
V: TRBV6-1
D: TRBD2
J: TRBJ2-5
DNA: TGTGCCAGCAGTGAGGTCCGGGGGGGTCCCCAAGAGACCCAGTACTTC
CDR3: CASSEVRGGPQETQYF

size: NA
V: TRBV4-3
D: TRBD1
J: TRBJ2-3
DNA: TGCGCCAGCAGCCACTACGGGACAGGTACAGATACGCAGTATTTT
CDR3: CASSHYGTGTDTQYF

size: NA
V: TRBV4-2
D: TRBD1
J: TRBJ1-6
DNA: TGTGCCAGCAGCCAGGTCCTGACAGGGTTGGATTCACCCCTCCACTTT
CDR3: CASSQVLTGLDSPLHF

size: NA
V: TRBV11-2
D: NA
J: TRBJ1-1
DNA: TGTGCCAGCAGCTTAGTTCGGGGGACTGAAGCTTTCTTT
CDR3: CASSLVRGTEAFF

size: NA
V: TRBV6-5
D: TRBD2
J: TRBJ2-7
DNA: TGTGCCAGCATCCCAAGGGCTTCTAGCGGGGCCGAGCAGTACTTC
CDR3: CASIPRASSGAEQYF

size: NA
V: TRBV5-8
D: NA
J: TRBJ2-7
DNA: TGTGCCAGCACGGACATCCTTTCCTACGAGCAGTACTTC
CDR3: CASTDILSYEQYF

size: NA
V: TRBV18
D: NA
J: TRBJ1-6
DNA: TGTGCCAGCTCACCCGGGACACCTAATAATTCACCCCTCCACTTT
CDR3: CASSPGTPNNSPLHF

size: NA
V: TRBV29-1
D: NA
J: TRBJ1-1
DNA: TGCAGCGGCCAGGGGAGTTGGGCTTTCTTT
CDR3: CSGQGSWAFF

size: NA
V: TRBV6-6
D: NA
J: TRBJ1-6
DNA: TGTGCCAGCAGTGGGACTTTAAATTCACCCCTCCACTTT
CDR3: CASSGTLNSPLHF

size: NA
V: TRBV30
D: NA
J: TRBJ2-1
DNA: TGTGCCTGGAGCCCTATATCTTCGAGGAATGAGCAGTTCTTC
CDR3: CAWSPISSRNEQFF

size: NA
V: TRBV6-2/TRBV6-3
D: NA
J: TRBJ2-5
DNA: TGTGCCAGCAGTTACACCGGGATTCCATCAGAGACCCAGTACTTC
CDR3: CASSYTGIPSETQYF

size: NA
V: TRBV6-2/TRBV6-3
D: NA
J: TRBJ1-1
DNA: TGTGCCAGCAGTTCCGGACAGATTAAGAACACTGAAGCTTTCTTT
CDR3: CASSSGQIKNTEAFF

size: NA
V: TRBV19
D: NA
J: TRBJ1-2
DNA: TGTGCCAGTAGTATAGTCGGCTATGGCTACACCTTC
CDR3: CASSIVGYGYTF

size: NA
V: TRBV2
D: NA
J: TRBJ1-2
DNA: TGTGCCAGCAGTCCTCCGGGGGGAGCCCCCTATGGCTACACCTTC
CDR3: CASSPPGGAPYGYTF

size: NA
V: TRBV6-2/TRBV6-3
D: NA
J: TRBJ1-1
DNA: TGTGCCAGCAGTTACTCGACTCAGGGGAGGGTTGAGGTTGAAGCTTTCTTT
CDR3: CASSYSTQGRVEVEAFF

size: NA
V: TRBV5-6
D: TRBD1
J: TRBJ1-2
DNA: TGTGCCAGCAGCTTGTTAGGGACAGGGGGCAGTAACTATGGCTACACCTTC
CDR3: CASSLLGTGGSNYGYTF

size: once
V: TRBV7-6
D: NA
J: TRBJ1-1
DNA: TGTGCCAGCAGCTTAGGGCCCGGCAGCGACGTACATGAAGCTTTCTTT
CDR3: CASSLGPGSDVHEAFF

size: NA
V: TRBV11-2
D: TRBD2
J: TRBJ2-1
DNA: TGTGCCAGCAGCTTACGCCGGCTAGCGGGGCTCGATGAGCAGTTCTTC
CDR3: CASSLRRLAGLDEQFF